This TCR beta chain was captured by sequencing in a study of cytomegalovirus exposure and HLA in healthy donors. The study ran its PCR with 60 Vbeta and 13 Jbeta primers. TCRdb keeps only in-frame clones here, not all; method: immunoSEQ multiplex PCR. The sample holds 85,000 to 120,000 clones, 60% to 80% seen once. Germline V gene data show CDR1 as GTSNPN and CDR2 as SVGIG (reference sequence). Germline trimming cut 7 bases from V and 5 bases from J; bases unmatched to any gene: 7. This CDR3 is 13 amino acids long. The TCR originated in a female donor in good health and CMV-seronegative. What was sequenced was PBMCs. The chain employs TRBV30 and TRBJ1-5; 8 nucleotides match TRBD1. The CDR3, as DNA: TGTGCCTACTCTGGACAGGGCCATCAGCCCCAGCATTTT. Its translation is CAYSGQGHQPQHF.